This T cell receptor beta chain derives from a study of CD8 T cells in Susac syndrome. Random hexamers served to reverse transcribe about 0.5 to 1 ug RNA. Amplification of TCR beta CDR3 was carried out by immunoSEQ multiplex PCR, which covered 54 Vbeta and 13 Jbeta segments. TCRdb ran MiXCR on the immunoSEQ multiplex PCR reads and lists one entry per CDR3 protein. The table lists around 69,000 distinct CDR3 sequences, roughly 95% of them singletons. The CDR3 length is 13 residues. V lost 8 bases and J lost 2, with 11 bases in between. The germline V gene has CDR1 SGHAT and CDR2 FQNNGV. CD8+ and CD4+ T cells taken from blood had their TCR beta sequenced.

The V gene is TRBV11-2, the J gene TRBJ2-3; D gene uncertain. Sequences were obtained from CD4+ T cells from PBMCs. The TCR comes from a human donor with multiple sclerosis. Here the CDR3 reads CASAGRYTDTQYF. The CDR3 DNA sequence: TGTGCCAGCGCCGGAAGATACACAGATACGCAGTATTTT.